This TCR beta chain originates from a study of blood T cells in healthy people across ages. Whole-study results and caveats: The unknown donor CMV status may have confounded expanded clonotype changes. Because sorting was not performed, PBMCs prevented conclusive naive versus antigen-experienced comparison.

CDR1 and CDR2 from the germline V gene are SGHTA and FQGTGA. The CDR3 has 18 residues. With 4 bases clipped from V and 0 bases from J, the junction kept 10 bases outside the gene matches. Healthy individuals of Caucasian origin from Russia, aged roughly 6 to 100, served as donors. It was with a sample-barcoded 5' primer and a J-beta primer mix that a second PCR of about 6 to 12 cycles was run. TCRdb re-called the 5' RACE reads through MiXCR, storing one row per CDR3 protein. Here the sample spans about 1,800,000 distinct CDR3 sequences, roughly 28% being singletons. Concerning this clonotype: Its target is not known.

This clonotype was obtained from a woman in her thirties in good health. This chain connects TRBV7-3 to TRBJ2-2; 8 bases align to TRBD1. The specimen sequenced was blood. CDR3 in DNA: TGTGCCAGCAGCTCATTAGGGACAGGCCGTCCGAACACCGGGGAGCTGTTTTTT. It is translated as CASSSLGTGRPNTGELFF.